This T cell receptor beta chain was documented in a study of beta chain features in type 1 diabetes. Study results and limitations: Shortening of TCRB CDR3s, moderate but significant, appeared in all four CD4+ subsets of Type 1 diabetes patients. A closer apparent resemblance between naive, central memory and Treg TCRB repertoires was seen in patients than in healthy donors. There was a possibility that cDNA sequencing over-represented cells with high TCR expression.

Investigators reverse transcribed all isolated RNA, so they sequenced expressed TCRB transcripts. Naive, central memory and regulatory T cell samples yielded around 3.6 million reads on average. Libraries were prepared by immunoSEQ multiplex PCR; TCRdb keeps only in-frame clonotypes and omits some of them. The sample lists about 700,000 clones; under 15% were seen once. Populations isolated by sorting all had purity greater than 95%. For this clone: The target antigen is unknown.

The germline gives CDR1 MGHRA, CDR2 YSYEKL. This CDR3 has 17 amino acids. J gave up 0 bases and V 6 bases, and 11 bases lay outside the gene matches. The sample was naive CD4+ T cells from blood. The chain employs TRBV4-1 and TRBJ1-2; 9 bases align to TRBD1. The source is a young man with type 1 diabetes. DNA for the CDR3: TGCGCCAGCAGGGAAGTCCCGGGACAGGGCGCTAACTATGGCTACACCTTC. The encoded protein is CASREVPGQGANYGYTF.